The sequence of this TCR beta chain was determined in a study of blood T cell repertoires in COVID-19. Study-wide context: Sites across the United States, Italy and Spain contributed samples from acute and convalescent COVID-19. In each case, the material was cDNA or gDNA derived from T cells, B-cell-depleted T cells, or PBMCs.

Under the authors' procedure: Quantification of nucleated cells was approximated via reference gene primer amplification. The table came from immunoSEQ multiplex PCR; TCRdb's copy has only in-frame clones and leaves some out. The V and J calls and clone size come from that table; D and trimming were worked out from the DNA. The sample lists roughly 78,000 clones; around nine tenths were seen once. Germline CDR1 SGHTA, CDR2 FQGNSA. The germline V and J ends were trimmed by 2 bases and 5 bases, with 16 bases remaining between them. The CDR3 contains 16 residues. The sequenced sample was peripheral blood. V usage is TRBV7-2 and J usage is TRBJ2-4, with D possibly TRBD1 on 6 matching bases. The receptor was isolated from a woman aged 60 to 75 with acute or convalescent COVID-19. CDR3 loop: CASSLRSGVGENIQYF. In nucleotides, the CDR3 is TGTGCCAGCAGCTTAAGGTCAGGGGTTGGGGAAAACATTCAGTACTTC.